This T cell receptor beta chain was obtained from a study of shared T cell receptors in the human thymus. Assay: immunoSEQ multiplex PCR; the TCRdb copy retains only in-frame clones and omits some. This table holds some 700,000 clones, 70% to 90% found once. Germline loops: CDR1 MNHEY, CDR2 SMNVEV (reference sequence). The CDR3 sequence is 15 residues long. Trimming removed 7 bases from V and 5 bases from J; junction bases left unmatched: 8. These data are also associated with another study on human thymus T cells. That paper adds: Thymic material originated from resections removed in the course of corrective heart surgery. Gene usage for V and J segments appeared biased in thymic and blood repertoires.

J is TRBJ1-1 and V is TRBV27; the match to TRBD1 covers 12 bases. The sequence was collected from a boy in the first two years of life with a congenital heart defect. Input material: thymocytes. The CDR3 loop reads CASTPGQGAWTEAFF. CDR3 sequence (DNA): TGTGCCAGCACTCCGGGACAGGGGGCATGGACTGAAGCTTTCTTT.